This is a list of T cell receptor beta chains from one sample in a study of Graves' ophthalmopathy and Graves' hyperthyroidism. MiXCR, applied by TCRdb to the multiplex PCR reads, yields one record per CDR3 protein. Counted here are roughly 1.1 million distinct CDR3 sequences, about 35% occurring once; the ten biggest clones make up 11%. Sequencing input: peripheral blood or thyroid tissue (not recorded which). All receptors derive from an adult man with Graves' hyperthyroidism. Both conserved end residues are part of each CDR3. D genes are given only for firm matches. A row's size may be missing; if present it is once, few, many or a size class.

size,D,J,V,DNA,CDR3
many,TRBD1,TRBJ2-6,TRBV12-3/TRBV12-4,TGTGCCAGCCAACAGGGGACTGGGGCCAACGTCCTGACTTTC,CASQQGTGANVLTF
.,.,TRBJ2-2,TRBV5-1,TGCGCCGGGCGAGGGGACACCGGGGAGCTGTTTTTT,CAGRGDTGELFF
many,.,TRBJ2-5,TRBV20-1,TGCAGTGCTAGAGGGCACAGGACTGCCGAAGAGACCCAGTACTTC,CSARGHRTAEETQYF
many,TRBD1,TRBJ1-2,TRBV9,TGTGCCAGCAGCGACCCCCCCGGACAGGGTAACTATGGCTACACCTTC,CASSDPPGQGNYGYTF
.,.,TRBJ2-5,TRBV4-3,TGCGCCAGCAGCCAAGATGTGGGCAGTCAAGAGACCCAGTACTTC,CASSQDVGSQETQYF
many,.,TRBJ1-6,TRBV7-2,TGTGCCAGCAGCCCGTGGGACGGCAATTTTCGATCACCCCTCCACTTT,CASSPWDGNFRSPLHF
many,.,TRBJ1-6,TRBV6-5,TGTGCCAGCAGACGGGGGGTTAGTTCACCCCTCCACTTT,CASRRGVSSPLHF
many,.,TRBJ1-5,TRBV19,TGTGCCAGTAGTATCGCTTCCCGGGGCAATCAGCCCCAGCATTTT,CASSIASRGNQPQHF
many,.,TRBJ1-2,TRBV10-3,TGTGCCATCAGTGAGGGCGGTGACGGGGCGGGCTACACCTTC,CAISEGGDGAGYTF
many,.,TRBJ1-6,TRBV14,TGTGCCAGCAGCCAAGAGTTTTGGGCACCCCTCCACTTT,CASSQEFWAPLHF
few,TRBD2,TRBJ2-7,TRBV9,TGTGCCAGCAGCGTAAGTGATGCGGGAGGGCCCTACGAGCGGTACTTC,CASSVSDAGGPYERYF
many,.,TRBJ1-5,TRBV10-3,TGTGCCATCAGTGAAAGGGACGGGTGGGAGCCCCAGCATTTT,CAISERDGWEPQHF
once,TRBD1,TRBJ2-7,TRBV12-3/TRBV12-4,TGTGCCAGCAGTTACTCGAAAGGGACAGAACCCTACGAGCAGTACTTC,CASSYSKGTEPYEQYF
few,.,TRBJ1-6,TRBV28,TGTGCCAGCGGTGACTGGCAGGAATCCTATAATTCACCCCTCCACTTT,CASGDWQESYNSPLHF
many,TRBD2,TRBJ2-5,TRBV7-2,TGTGCCAGCAGCTCAAGACTAGCGGGGGGGCTTGGGCAAGAGACCCAGTACTTC,CASSSRLAGGLGQETQYF
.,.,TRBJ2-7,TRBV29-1,TGCAGCGTTAAGCCTGGCGACAGGTCACGATCCTACGAGCAGTACTTC,CSVKPGDRSRSYEQYF
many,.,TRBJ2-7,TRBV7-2,TGTGCCAGCAGCTTAGTCTCAAGCGAGCAGTACTTC,CASSLVSSEQYF
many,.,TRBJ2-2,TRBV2,TGTGCCAGCAGTGCACAGGGAGCCACCGGGGAGCTGTTTTTT,CASSAQGATGELFF
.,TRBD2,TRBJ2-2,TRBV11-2,TGTGCCAGCAGCCACTGGCGGGGGGCGAACACCGGGGAGCTGTTTTTT,CASSHWRGANTGELFF
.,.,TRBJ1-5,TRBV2,TGTTCCAGCAGTTCATCGGGTAACAGCAATCAGCCCCAGCATTTT,CSSSSSGNSNQPQHF
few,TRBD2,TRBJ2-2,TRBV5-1,TGCGCCAGCAGCTTCGGCCTAGCGGGAGGCCTCACCGGGGAGCTGTTTTTT,CASSFGLAGGLTGELFF
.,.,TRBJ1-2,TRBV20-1,TGCAGTGCCTGGACACCGAACACCGGGGTGATTGGCTACACCTTC,CSAWTPNTGVIGYTF
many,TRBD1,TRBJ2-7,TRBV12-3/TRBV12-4,TGTGCCAGCAGTTCGGGACAGGTCTACGAGCAGTACTTC,CASSSGQVYEQYF
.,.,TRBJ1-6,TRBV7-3,TGTGCCAGCAGCACCAGCCTGCGGGACGGACGTTCACCCCTCCACTTT,CASSTSLRDGRSPLHF
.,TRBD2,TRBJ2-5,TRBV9,TGTGCCAGCAGTTCCCCGGGACTAGCGTATAAAGAGACCCAGTACTTC,CASSSPGLAYKETQYF
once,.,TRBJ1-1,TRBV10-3,TGTGCCATCAGGGCGGGGGCGGAGTACACTGAAGCTTTCTTT,CAIRAGAEYTEAFF
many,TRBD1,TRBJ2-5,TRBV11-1,TGTGCCAGCAGCTTAAACCGGGACAGAGAAGAGACCCAGTACTTC,CASSLNRDREETQYF
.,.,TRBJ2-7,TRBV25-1,TGTGCCAGCAGTTTATTGCAGAACTACGAGCAGTACTTC,CASSLLQNYEQYF
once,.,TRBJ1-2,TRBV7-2,.,CASSFYICSASRRGQLNYGYAF
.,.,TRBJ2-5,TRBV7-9,TGTGCCAGCAGCTTATCACTGGGAGTGGGGCAAGAGACCCAGTACTTC,CASSLSLGVGQETQYF
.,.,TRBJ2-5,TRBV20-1,TGCAGTGCTTTGGGACGGGACTTGAAGACCCAGTACTTC,CSALGRDLKTQYF
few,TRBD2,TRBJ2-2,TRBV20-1,TGCAGTGCCCGGACTAGCGGGGGGGCGTTCACCGGGGAGCTGTTTTTT,CSARTSGGAFTGELFF
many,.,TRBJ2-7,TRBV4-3,TGCGCCAGCAGCCCTAATAGGGGCGGTTACGAGCAGTACTTC,CASSPNRGGYEQYF
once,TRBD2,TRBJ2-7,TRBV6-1,TGTGCCAGCAGTGAATCCTTGACTAGCGGTTACTACGAGCAGTACTTC,CASSESLTSGYYEQYF
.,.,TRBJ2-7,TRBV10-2,TGCGCCAGCAGTGCTGACGGTGGACAGCTTCGTCCGGGGGAGCAGTACTTC,CASSADGGQLRPGEQYF
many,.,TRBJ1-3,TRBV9,TGTGCCAGCAGCGGTAAACACGGAATCTCTGGAAACACCATATATTTT,CASSGKHGISGNTIYF
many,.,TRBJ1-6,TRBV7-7,TGTGCCAGCAGCCCACCAACCGGGCTCAACTCGTATAATTCACCCCTCCACTTT,CASSPPTGLNSYNSPLHF
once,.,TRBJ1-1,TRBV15,TGTGCCACCAGCAACTCTCAGATTGAAGCTTTCTTT,CATSNSQIEAFF
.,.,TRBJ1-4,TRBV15,TGTGCCACCACCGGGACGGGACCTTCGAAACTGTTTTTT,CATTGTGPSKLFF
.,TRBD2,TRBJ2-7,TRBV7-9,TGTGCCAGCAGCCAAGATATTGGACTAGCGGGCTACGAGCAGTACTTC,CASSQDIGLAGYEQYF
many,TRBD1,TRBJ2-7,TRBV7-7,TGTGCCAGCAGCCCTTTTCCGGGACAGGGGACCCACGAGCAGTACTTC,CASSPFPGQGTHEQYF
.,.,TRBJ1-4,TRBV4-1,TGCGCCAGCAGCCAAGATCGGCAGGGCTACGAAAAACTGTTTTTT,CASSQDRQGYEKLFF
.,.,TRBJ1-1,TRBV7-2,TGTGCCAGCAGCTTAGCGTTGGGGGGAGGCACTGAAGCTTTCTTT,CASSLALGGGTEAFF
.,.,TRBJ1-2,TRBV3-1,TGTGCCAGCAGCCACGGGGACATTGCTACTAACTATGGCTACACCTTC,CASSHGDIATNYGYTF
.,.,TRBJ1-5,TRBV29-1,TGCAGCGTTGAAACAGGGCTGACGGCGGGGTTAGCCATCGAGCATTTT,CSVETGLTAGLAIEHF
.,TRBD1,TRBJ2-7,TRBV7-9,TGTGCCAGCAGCTCTACCGGGACAGGGGGAGTCGAGCAGTACTTC,CASSSTGTGGVEQYF
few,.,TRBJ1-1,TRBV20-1,TGCAGTGCCACTAAGGGCCTCGGGACTGAAGCTTTCTTT,CSATKGLGTEAFF
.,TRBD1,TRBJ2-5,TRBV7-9,TGTGCCAGCAGCATACAGACAGGGCAGTACTTC,CASSIQTGQYF
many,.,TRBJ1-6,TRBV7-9,TGTGCCAGCAGCCGGTACGGAACAGGGTTTTCACCCCTCCACTTT,CASSRYGTGFSPLHF
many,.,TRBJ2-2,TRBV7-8,TGTGCCAGCAGCTCTCAGCGGGGGGAGCTGTTTTTT,CASSSQRGELFF
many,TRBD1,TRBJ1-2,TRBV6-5,TGTGCCAGCAGTGGGACAGGGCTTGGCTACACCTTC,CASSGTGLGYTF
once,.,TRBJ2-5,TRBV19,TGTGCCAGTAGTAGGGGGCCGGAGACCCAGTACTTC,CASSRGPETQYF
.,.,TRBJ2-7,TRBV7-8,TGTGACAGCAGCTTAGGCCTGGGGTTCGACTACGAGCAGTACTTC,CDSSLGLGFDYEQYF
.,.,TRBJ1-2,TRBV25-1,TGTGCCAGCAGCGGATTTCTAGTCGGCTACACCTTC,CASSGFLVGYTF
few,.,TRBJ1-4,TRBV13,TGTGCCAGCAGCTGGGGGGTGGCATCGGGAAAACTGTTTTTT,CASSWGVASGKLFF